This entry concerns a single TCR beta chain. Its matching antigen is unknown. The CDR3 is made up of 15 amino acids. The junction had 7 bases not matched to a gene; V was cut back by 3 bases and J by 4 bases. Per germline, CDR1 SSHAT and CDR2 FNYEAQ (reference sequence). This sample stems from a study of cytotoxic CD8 clonotypes in ibrutinib-treated CLL. As for the study in general: On average, each sample had roughly 250,000 productive templates and 96,000 or so productive rearrangements. Study-wide results and caveats: Ibrutinib response saw clonality rise, and progression saw it return toward baseline. With treatment, public clonotypes, which were uncommon, either contracted or remained stable.

Libraries were prepared by immunoSEQ multiplex PCR; TCRdb keeps only in-frame clonotypes and omits some of them. Altogether about 49,000 clones are present, roughly 50% being singletons, with the ten largest covering about 31%. This specimen consisted of PBMCs, obtained after 12 months of ibrutinib treatment. The chain carries TRBV7-7 and TRBJ2-5; 8 bases align to TRBD1. This TCR came from a human donor with chronic lymphocytic leukemia. The chain's CDR3 is CASSFGQGAGETQYF. The CDR3 DNA sequence: TGTGCCAGCAGCTTTGGTCAGGGGGCAGGAGAGACCCAGTACTTC.